The next 5 T cell receptor beta chains were all read from a single sample in a study of CD8 T cells in ankylosing spondylitis. Study results and caveats: What seemed typical of ankylosing spondylitis blood was a TCR beta motif built from roughly 8 highly homologous variants.

No antigen has been identified for these receptors. TCRdb reprocessed the 5' RACE reads via MiXCR and lists one record per CDR3 protein. The sample holds 400,000 to 450,000 distinct CDR3 sequences, roughly a sixth seen once. Sequencing used blood, either unsorted or a sorted T cell fraction (not recorded which). The receptors shown here come from a male donor with ankylosing spondylitis.

The J gene is TRBJ1-5, the V gene TRBV6-1; D is perhaps TRBD1 (6 bases). This CDR3 has 11 amino acids. V dropped 9 bases and J dropped 6 bases, with 9 bases sitting between them. CDR1 MNHNS and CDR2 SASEGT come from the germline V gene. DNA for the CDR3: TGTGCCAGTGCACAGGGTCAGCCCCAGCATTTT. Translating gives CASAQGQPQHF.

The chain uses TRBV6-5 and TRBJ2-1, with TRBD2 matching over 8 bases. This CDR3 has 14 amino acids. In germline, CDR1 is MNHEY, CDR2 SVGAGI. Trimming cost V 2 bases and J 9 bases; bases outside gene matches: 6. The CDR3 nucleotides are TGTGCCAGCAGTTACCAAGCGGGAGAGGCTGAGCAGTTCTTC. This gives the protein CASSYQAGEAEQFF.

V and J are TRBV18 and TRBJ2-2; 7 bases line up with TRBD2. The CDR3 covers 16 residues. Germline CDR1 and CDR2: KGHSH and LQKENI. J was trimmed by 2 bases and V by 1 base; bases with no gene match: 4. CDR3 bases: TGTGCCAGCTCACCACGGCCAGCGGGAAACACCGGGGAGCTGTTTTTT. It is translated as CASSPRPAGNTGELFF.

This clonotype showed up just a few times. The rearrangement links TRBV28 to TRBJ1-5, with 7 bases lining up with TRBD1. The CDR3 has 15 amino acids. With V trimmed by 1 base and J by 5 bases, 5 bases remained unmatched. The germline V gene encodes CDR1 MDHEN and CDR2 SYDVKM. The DNA of the CDR3 is TGTGCCAGCAGTTTATCCCCGGGACAGTATCAGCCCCAGCATTTT. This sequence encodes CASSLSPGQYQPQHF.

The V and J genes are TRBV6-2 or TRBV6-3 and TRBJ2-3; 10 bases map to TRBD1. The CDR3 length is 15 residues. Germline V CDR1 and CDR2: MNHEY, SVGEGT. V was pared by 6 bases and J by 6 bases, with 9 bases of the junction left unmatched. CDR3 residues: CASSKLDRGMDTQYF. For the CDR3, the DNA is TGTGCCAGCAGCAAACTGGACAGGGGGATGGATACGCAGTATTTT.